This TCR beta chain appears in the sequencing data of a study of CD8 T cells in Susac syndrome. The germline V gene encodes CDR1 MDHEN and CDR2 SYDVKM. V dropped 1 base and J dropped 10 bases, with 9 bases sitting between them. This CDR3 comprises 12 residues. Random hexamers served to reverse transcribe roughly 0.5 to 1 ug RNA. TCRdb passed the immunoSEQ multiplex PCR reads through MiXCR, listing each CDR3 protein once. The table records about 240,000 distinct CDR3 sequences, around 96% of them present only once. The sample consisted of CD4+ T cells from PBMCs. This receptor was obtained from a human donor with Susac syndrome. The chain carries TRBV28 and TRBJ2-3; D not resolved. The DNA for the CDR3 is TGTGCCAGCAGTTTATACCCGTCGGCGCAGTATTTT. It codes for CASSLYPSAQYF.